This TCR beta chain came from a study of blood T cell repertoires in COVID-19. A note on this clone: The junction does not match germline at one end; this may be a read error.

Sequencing used immunoSEQ multiplex PCR; TCRdb keeps in-frame clones, though not all of them. Of some 240,000 clones listed, around 90% are singletons. The clonotype was recovered from a woman aged 70-85 years with COVID-19, enrolled during active disease. Sequenced material: peripheral blood.

CDR3: CASGTGQGAIF. CDR3 sequence (DNA): TGTGCCAGCGGCACGGGACAGGGGGCGATCTTC. This sequence joins TRBV25-1 and TRBJ2-1; 12 nucleotides align to TRBD1. CDR1 is MGHDK, CDR2 SYGVNS, per germline. This CDR3 has 11 amino acids.